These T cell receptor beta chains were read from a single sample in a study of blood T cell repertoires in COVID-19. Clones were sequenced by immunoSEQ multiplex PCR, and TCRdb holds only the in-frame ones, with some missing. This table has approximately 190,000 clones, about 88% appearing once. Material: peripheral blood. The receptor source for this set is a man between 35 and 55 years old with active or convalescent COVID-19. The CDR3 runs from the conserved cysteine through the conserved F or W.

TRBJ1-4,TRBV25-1,CASSEGGGNEKLFF
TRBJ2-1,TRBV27,CASSYGLAGGQFF
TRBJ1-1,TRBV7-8,CASSLLAGGSTEAFF
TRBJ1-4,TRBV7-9,CASSTGQVENEKLFF
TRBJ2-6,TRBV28,CASSLLAVTSGANVLTF
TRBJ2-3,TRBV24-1,CATSDTAGGTDTQYF
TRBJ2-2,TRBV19,CASRGTGGSGTGELFF
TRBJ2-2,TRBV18,CASSPPTAGEGGELFF
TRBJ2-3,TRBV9,CASRAGGRDTQYF
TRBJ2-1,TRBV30,CAWESGRTNYNEQFF
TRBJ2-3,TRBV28,CASSPGTSDTDTQYF
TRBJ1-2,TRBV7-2,CASSLRTNHRGYGYTF
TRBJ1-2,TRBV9,CASSAGQAYYGYTF
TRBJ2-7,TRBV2,CASSVNSLSYEQYF
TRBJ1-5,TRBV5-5,CASSLGAGGRPSNQPQHF
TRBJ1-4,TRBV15,CATSGGTGTNEKLFF
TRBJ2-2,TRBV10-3,CAISALLADYTGELFF
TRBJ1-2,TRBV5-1,CASSLGHTNYGYTF
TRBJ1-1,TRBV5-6,CASRKTGATEAFF
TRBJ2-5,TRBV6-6,CASRTGLAGQETQYF
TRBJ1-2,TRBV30,CAWSMPGGGYGYTF
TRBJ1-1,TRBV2,CASSGQQGSTEAFF
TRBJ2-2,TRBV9,CASSVLSGSVTGELFF
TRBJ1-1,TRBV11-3,CASSLGAQQGATEAFF
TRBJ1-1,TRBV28,CASSLSSLRAFF
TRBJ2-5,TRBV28,CASGDRQGGTWQYF
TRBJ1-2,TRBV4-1,CASSQATGQASGYTF
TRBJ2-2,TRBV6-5,CASSKQMPGELFF
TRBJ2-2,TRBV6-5,CASSRPSGDTGELFF
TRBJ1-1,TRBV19,CASSKGQVSEAFF
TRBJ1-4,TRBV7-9,CASSHGQDGGEKLFF
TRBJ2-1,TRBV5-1,CASSLGLAGGRNYNEQFF
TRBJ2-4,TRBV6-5,CASSSGTKANIQYF
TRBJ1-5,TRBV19,CATRVRGNQPQHF
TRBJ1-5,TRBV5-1,CASSLAGDSNQPQHF
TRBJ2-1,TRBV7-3,CASSPEAGYNEQFF
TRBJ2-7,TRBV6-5,CASRDGQGATYEQYF
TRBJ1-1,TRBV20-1,CSASFRGGMEAFF
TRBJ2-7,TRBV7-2,CASSLIAGARNYEQYF
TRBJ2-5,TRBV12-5,CASGRGLAGNQETQYF
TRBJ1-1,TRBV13,CASSSPAATEAFF
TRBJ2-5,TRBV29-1,CSAPAGTSGGGETQYF
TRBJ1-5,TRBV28,CASSFDGQDNQPQHF
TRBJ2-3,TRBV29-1,CSVTGADTQYF
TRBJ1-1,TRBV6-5,CASRLDRGYAFF
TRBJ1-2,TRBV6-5,CASRAGQLYGYTF
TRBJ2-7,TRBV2,CASSPYIKHSPYEQYF
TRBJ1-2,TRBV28,CACDQASYGYTF
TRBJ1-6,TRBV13,CASSSIQQGFAYNSPLHF